The 6 T cell receptor beta chains presented below share a single source sample, sequenced in a study of blood T cell repertoires in COVID-19. The method was immunoSEQ multiplex PCR; TCRdb's version includes in-frame clones alone and lacks a portion of them. The repertoire holds nearly 400,000 clones, with about nine tenths as singletons. Sequenced sample: PBMCs or T cells enriched from blood (not recorded which). The receptors stem from a woman younger than 45 who had recovered from COVID-19.

This clone was counted once. The chain joins TRBV4-1 to TRBJ1-2; 7 bases are a match to TRBD1. V lost 0 bases, J lost 0 bases, and 4 bases stayed unmatched. CDR3 length equals 16 residues. The germline V gene encodes CDR1 MGHRA and CDR2 YSYEKL. The CDR3 loop reads CASSQDGQAANYGYTF. In DNA, the CDR3 is TGCGCCAGCAGCCAAGATGGACAGGCGGCTAACTATGGCTACACCTTC.

The rearrangement links TRBV5-1 to TRBJ1-1; 8 nucleotides line up with TRBD1. With V trimmed by 6 bases and J by 0 bases, 10 bases remained unmatched. Germline V lookup: CDR1 SGHRS, CDR2 YFSETQ. The CDR3 is 16 residues long. CDR3 sequence: CASTDRARGVNTEAFF. The CDR3 coding sequence is TGCGCCAGCACGGACAGGGCTCGCGGGGTGAACACTGAAGCTTTCTTT.

J is TRBJ2-7 and V is TRBV19; 10 nucleotides match TRBD1. Germline CDR1 is LNHDA and CDR2 is SQIVND (reference sequence). The CDR3 sequence is 15 residues long. Trimming at V came to 5 bases and at J to 2 bases, leaving 6 bases not matched to a gene. The CDR3 protein is CASSLPGQGTYEQYF. In DNA form, the CDR3 reads TGTGCCAGTAGTCTACCGGGACAGGGGACCTACGAGCAGTACTTC. Full variable domain (rest looked up from reference TRBV19 and TRBJ2-7): DGGITQSPKYLFRKEGQNVTLSCEQNLNHDAMYWYRQDPGQGLRLIYYSQIVNDFQKGDIAEGYSVSREKKESFPLTVTSAQKNPTAFYLCASSLPGQGTYEQYFGPGTRLTVT.

V and J are TRBV7-9 and TRBJ2-7, with TRBD1 matching over 9 bases. Germline V lookup: CDR1 SEHNR, CDR2 FQNEAQ (reference sequence). There are 16 residues in the CDR3. Losses at the gene ends were 5 bases for V and 2 bases for J; bases not matched to a gene: 10. The CDR3: CASSRFERTGAYEQYF. The DNA of the CDR3 is TGTGCCAGCAGCCGATTCGAACGGACAGGGGCCTACGAGCAGTACTTC.

This clone was seen once. The chain has TRBV7-2 and TRBJ2-5; tentative D call: TRBD1 (5 bases). From germline, CDR1 is SGHTA and CDR2 FQGNSA. This CDR3 is 14 amino acids long. Trimming removed 1 base at V and 1 base at J, with 7 bases between. This CDR3 reads CASSLGRAQETQYF. In DNA form, the CDR3 reads TGTGCCAGCAGCTTAGGCAGGGCCCAAGAGACCCAGTACTTC.

This chain connects TRBV5-1 to TRBJ1-5; no clear D. The CDR3 is 13 amino acids. V was shortened by 0 bases and J by 6 bases, with 7 bases between the two germline ends. Germline CDR1 SGHRS, CDR2 YFSETQ. CDR3 DNA sequence: TGCGCCAGCAGCTTGGCCTACGGTCAGCCCCAGCATTTT. It is translated as CASSLAYGQPQHF.